These 21 T cell receptor beta chains were all obtained from the same sample, sequenced in a study of glioma-infiltrating T cells after dendritic cell vaccination. Produced via immunoSEQ multiplex PCR; TCRdb's table is partial and in-frame only. The sample lists roughly 80,000 clones, about 90% occurring once. This material consisted of blood, taken before dendritic cell vaccination. These receptors all come from a human donor with glioblastoma.

The V and J genes are TRBV9 and TRBJ1-2; D is perhaps TRBD1 (6 bases). CDR3 length: 19 residues. Germline-derived CDR1 and CDR2 are SGDLS and YYNGEE. Trimming shortened V by 3 bases and J by 4 bases, and 28 bases separated the two germline ends. Here the CDR3 DNA reads TGTGCCAGCAGCGCTCGCTACACGGAAATAAGGGGGTCGGCCTATGGCTACACCTTC. The encoded protein is CASSARYTEIRGSAYGYTF.

The chain carries TRBV11-2 and TRBJ1-1; 8 bases agree with TRBD1. This CDR3 comprises 15 residues. Germline V lookup: CDR1 SGHAT, CDR2 FQNNGV. The ends lost 6 bases at V and 1 base at J; junction bases unmatched: 7. As DNA, the CDR3 is TGTGCCAGCAGGCGGACCGGGACAGGGAACACTGAAGCTTTCTTT. Its protein product is CASRRTGTGNTEAFF.

The genes are TRBV7-2 and TRBJ2-3; 15 bases map to TRBD2. The junction had 9 bases not matched to a gene; V was cut back by 1 base and J by 4 bases. This CDR3 region has 19 residues. Germline V gives CDR1 SGHTA, CDR2 FQGNSA. CDR3 sequence (DNA): TGTGCCAGCAGCTTAGTTGCCCGGACTAGCGGGGGGGTGGCAGATACGCAGTATTTT. Its protein product is CASSLVARTSGGVADTQYF.

The CDR3 DNA sequence: TGTGCCAGCAGTGGGGGACAGAGCAATCAGCCCCAGCATTTT. Its translation is CASSGGQSNQPQHF. The chain uses TRBV6-1 and TRBJ1-5, with TRBD1 matching 7 bases. This CDR3 has 14 residues. Trimming took 4 bases from V and 1 from J; bases not matched to a gene: 1. The germline CDR1 and CDR2 sequences are MNHNS and SASEGT.

This clone turned up a few times. V and J are TRBV18 and TRBJ1-6; possibly TRBD1 for D (6 bases). The CDR3 loop spans 16 amino acids. Looked up from germline, CDR1 is KGHSH and CDR2 is LQKENI. The V gene lost 6 bases and the J gene lost 0 bases, with 12 bases spanning the gap. CDR3 coding DNA: TGTGCCAGCTCCGGGGACACTAGCTCCTATAATTCACCCCTCCACTTT. Translation gives CASSGDTSSYNSPLHF.

The chain carries TRBV7-2 and TRBJ2-2; 10 bases line up with TRBD2. Unmatched junction bases numbered 6, after V lost 7 bases and J lost 4 bases. CDR1 is SGHTA and CDR2 is FQGNSA in the germline V gene. The length of the CDR3 is 15 residues. The chain's CDR3 is CASNERGGGTGELFF. The CDR3 DNA reads TGTGCCAGCAACGAGCGGGGGGGCGGCACCGGGGAGCTGTTTTTT.

This clone was detected only once. The V call is TRBV19, the J call TRBJ2-2, with 7 bases aligning to TRBD2. This CDR3 is 15 amino acids long. Trimming at V came to 2 bases and at J to 5 bases, leaving 5 bases not matched to a gene. Germline V CDR1 and CDR2: LNHDA, SQIVND (reference sequence). The CDR3, as DNA: TGTGCCAGTAGTATAACCGGGGGAGGGACCGGGGAGCTGTTTTTT. Its protein is CASSITGGGTGELFF.

This clone showed up just once. The chain has TRBV6-6 and TRBJ1-5, with 7 positions matching TRBD1. Trimming at V came to 6 bases and at J to 4 bases, leaving 9 bases not matched to a gene. CDR3 length: 15 amino acids. Per the germline V gene, CDR1 is MNHNY and CDR2 is SVGAGI (reference sequence). The CDR3 is CASRLIGTDNQPQHF. Here the CDR3 DNA reads TGTGCCAGCAGGCTAATCGGGACAGATAATCAGCCCCAGCATTTT.

The chain is built from TRBV19 and TRBJ1-4; D is possibly TRBD1 (5 bases). Germline CDR1 is LNHDA and CDR2 is SQIVND (reference sequence). The V end was cut by 7 bases, the J end by 4 bases, with 13 bases between. CDR3 length: 14 amino acids. The CDR3 loop is CASNLPGINEKLFF. For the CDR3, the DNA is TGTGCCAGTAACTTACCAGGGATTAATGAAAAACTGTTTTTT.

The rearrangement joins TRBV5-1 to TRBJ2-2; no clear D gene. V was pared by 0 bases and J by 4 bases, with 7 bases between. The CDR3 is 14 residues long. CDR1 and CDR2 (germline): SGHRS, YFSETQ. The CDR3 DNA reads as TGCGCCAGCAGCTTGGCCGGTTTCACCGGGGAGCTGTTTTTT. This codes for CASSLAGFTGELFF.

This chain connects TRBV15 to TRBJ2-5, with D uncertain. CDR3 length: 13 residues. Deletions cut 5 bases from V and 5 bases from J, with 12 bases between. Germline V lookup: CDR1 LNHNV, CDR2 YYDKDF (reference sequence). The CDR3 DNA follows: TGTGCCACCAGCCCCGGAGCCCGGGAGACCCAGTACTTC. Translating gives CATSPGARETQYF.

The chain recombines TRBV5-4 with TRBJ1-2; D may be TRBD1 (6 bases). The CDR3 runs to 13 residues. Per the germline V gene, CDR1 is SGHNT and CDR2 is YYREEE (reference sequence). Trimming stripped 2 bases from V and 7 bases from J, with 12 bases between. This CDR3 is CASSFGGLPGYTF. The CDR3 DNA reads as TGTGCCAGCAGCTTCGGGGGGCTTCCTGGCTACACCTTC.

V is TRBV6-4 and J is TRBJ1-4; perhaps TRBD1 as D (5 bases). This CDR3 has 18 residues. V shed 2 bases and J shed 5 bases, with 21 bases lying between them. Germline-derived CDR1 and CDR2 are MRHNA and SNTAGT. CDR3: CASSDRGTFAVANEKLFF. In DNA, the CDR3 is TGTGCCAGCAGTGACCGGGGGACTTTTGCAGTGGCAAATGAAAAACTGTTTTTT.

V usage is TRBV4-1 and J usage is TRBJ2-7; 7 bases agree with TRBD2. CDR1 is MGHRA and CDR2 is YSYEKL in the germline V gene. The V and J ends lost 5 bases and 0 bases, in that order; junction bases with no gene match: 13. The CDR3 sequence is 17 residues long. In DNA, the CDR3 is TGCGCCAGCAGCACATTTCAGGGAGGGGAGAGCTCCTACGAGCAGTACTTC. This codes for CASSTFQGGESSYEQYF.

The chain links TRBV10-3 to TRBJ2-7; D not resolved. Between the trimmed V and J ends, which lost 1 base and 9 bases, there was a span of 13 bases. Germline V gene lookup returns CDR1 ENHRY and CDR2 SYGVKD. This CDR3 contains 13 residues. DNA of the CDR3: TGTGCCATCAGTGAGTTAGCAAAACTGGGGCAGTACTTC. Protein sequence: CAISELAKLGQYF.

V and J are TRBV14 and TRBJ2-7, with TRBD1 matching over 7 bases. From germline, CDR1 is SGHDN and CDR2 FVKESK. This CDR3 has 14 residues. V gave up 5 bases and J gave up 1 base; unmatched junction bases: 5. This CDR3 is CASSFGTVSYEQYF. The CDR3 DNA follows: TGTGCCAGCAGCTTTGGGACAGTTTCCTACGAGCAGTACTTC.

J is TRBJ2-3 and V is TRBV7-9; TRBD2 matches 10 bases. The germline V gene encodes CDR1 SEHNR and CDR2 FQNEAQ (reference sequence). The CDR3 sequence is 16 residues long. J gave up 1 base and V 5 bases, and 6 bases lay outside the gene matches. The CDR3 sequence is CASSPLGTSGTDTQYF. CDR3 coding DNA: TGTGCCAGCAGCCCCCTTGGGACTAGCGGCACAGATACGCAGTATTTT.

The chain recombines TRBV13 with TRBJ2-2; 10 positions match TRBD1. Germline V gene data show CDR1 as PRHDT and CDR2 as FYEKMQ (reference sequence). The CDR3 contains 18 residues. J lost 6 bases, V lost 5 bases, and 15 bases had no gene match. The CDR3 here is CASSLRPPDRGQAGELFF. CDR3 sequence (DNA): TGTGCCAGCAGCCTCCGACCCCCCGACAGGGGGCAGGCCGGGGAGCTGTTTTTT.

This chain uses TRBV5-6 with TRBJ2-5; no firm D call. Trimming cost V 1 base and J 4 bases, with 5 bases left between them. The CDR3 runs 12 residues. Germline CDR1 and CDR2: SGHDT and YYEEEE. The CDR3 here is CASSLKRETQYF. CDR3 nucleotides: TGTGCCAGCAGCTTGAAGCGAGAGACCCAGTACTTC.

CDR3 nucleotides: TGCGCCAGCAGCCCGGACAGCAAGAGGACCCAGTACTTC. It specifies CASSPDSKRTQYF. The rearrangement joins TRBV5-1 to TRBJ2-5; a possible D gene is TRBD1 (6 bases). CDR3 length: 13 amino acids. The V end lost 4 bases, the J end lost 7 bases, and 14 bases lay between the germline ends. CDR1 SGHRS and CDR2 YFSETQ come from the germline V gene.

This chain uses TRBV25-1 with TRBJ2-7; 10 nucleotides match TRBD1. The length of the CDR3 is 16 residues. With V trimmed by 3 bases and J by 4 bases, 9 bases remained unmatched. In germline, CDR1 is MGHDK, CDR2 SYGVNS. CDR3 sequence (DNA): TGTGCCAGCAGTGACCCCTGGGACAGGGGTGATTACGAGCAGTACTTC. Translation gives CASSDPWDRGDYEQYF.